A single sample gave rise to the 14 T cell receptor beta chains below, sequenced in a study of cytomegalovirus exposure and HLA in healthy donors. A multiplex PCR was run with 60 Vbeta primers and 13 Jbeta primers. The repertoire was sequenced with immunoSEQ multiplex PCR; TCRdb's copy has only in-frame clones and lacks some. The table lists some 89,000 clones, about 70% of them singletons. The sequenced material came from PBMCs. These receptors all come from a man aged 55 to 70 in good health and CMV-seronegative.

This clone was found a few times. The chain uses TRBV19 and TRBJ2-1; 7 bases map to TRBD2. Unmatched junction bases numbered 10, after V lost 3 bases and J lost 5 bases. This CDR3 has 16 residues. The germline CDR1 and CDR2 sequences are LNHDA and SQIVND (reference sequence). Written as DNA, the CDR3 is TGTGCCAGTAGTATGGGGTGGGGGGGTCGGGACAATGAGCAGTTCTTC. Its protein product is CASSMGWGGRDNEQFF.

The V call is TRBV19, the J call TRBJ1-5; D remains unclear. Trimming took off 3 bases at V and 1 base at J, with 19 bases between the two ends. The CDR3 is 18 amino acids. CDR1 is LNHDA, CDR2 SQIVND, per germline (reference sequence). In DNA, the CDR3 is TGTGCCAGTAGTATCAAACCCCCCCGGGTAGGCAGCAATCAGCCCCAGCATTTT. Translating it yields CASSIKPPRVGSNQPQHF.

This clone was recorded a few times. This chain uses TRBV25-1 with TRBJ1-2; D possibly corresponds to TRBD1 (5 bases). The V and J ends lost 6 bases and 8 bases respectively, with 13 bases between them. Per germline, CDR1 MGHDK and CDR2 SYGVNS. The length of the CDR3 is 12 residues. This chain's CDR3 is CASRAGQEGYTF. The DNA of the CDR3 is TGTGCCAGCAGGGCAGGGCAAGAAGGCTACACCTTC.

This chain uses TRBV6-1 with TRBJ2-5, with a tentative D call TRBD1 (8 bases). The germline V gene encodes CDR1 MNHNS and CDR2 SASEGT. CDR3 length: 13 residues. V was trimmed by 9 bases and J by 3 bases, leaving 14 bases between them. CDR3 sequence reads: CASQQGGKETQYF. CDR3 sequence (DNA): TGTGCCAGTCAACAGGGGGGGAAAGAGACCCAGTACTTC.

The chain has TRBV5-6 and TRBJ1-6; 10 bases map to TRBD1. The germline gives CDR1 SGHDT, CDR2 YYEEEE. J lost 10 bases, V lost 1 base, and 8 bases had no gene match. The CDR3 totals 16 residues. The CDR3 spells CASSLRWTGGKSPLHF. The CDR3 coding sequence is TGTGCCAGCAGCTTGCGTTGGACAGGGGGAAAATCACCCCTCCACTTT.

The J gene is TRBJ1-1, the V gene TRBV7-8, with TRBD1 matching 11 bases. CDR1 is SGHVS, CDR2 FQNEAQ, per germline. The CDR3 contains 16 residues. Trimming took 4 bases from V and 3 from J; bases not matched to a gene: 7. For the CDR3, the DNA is TGTGCCAGCAGCTGGCCGGGACAGGGGGTGGACACTGAAGCTTTCTTT. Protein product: CASSWPGQGVDTEAFF.

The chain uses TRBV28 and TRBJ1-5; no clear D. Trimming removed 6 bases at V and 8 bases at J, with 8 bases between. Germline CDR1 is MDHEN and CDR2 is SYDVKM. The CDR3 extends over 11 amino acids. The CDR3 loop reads CASSFREPQHF. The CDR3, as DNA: TGTGCCAGCAGCTTTAGAGAGCCCCAGCATTTT.

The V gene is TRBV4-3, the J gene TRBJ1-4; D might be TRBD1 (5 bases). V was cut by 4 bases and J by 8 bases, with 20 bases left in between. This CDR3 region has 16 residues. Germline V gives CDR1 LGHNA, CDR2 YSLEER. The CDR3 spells CASSRNVALGGEKLFF. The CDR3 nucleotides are TGCGCCAGCAGCCGAAATGTGGCTCTTGGGGGGGAAAAACTGTTTTTT.

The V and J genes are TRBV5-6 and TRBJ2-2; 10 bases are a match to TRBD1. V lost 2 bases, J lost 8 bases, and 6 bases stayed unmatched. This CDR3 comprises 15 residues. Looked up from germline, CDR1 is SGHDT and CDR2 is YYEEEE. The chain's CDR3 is CASSFGTGVRGELFF. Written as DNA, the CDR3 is TGTGCCAGCAGCTTCGGGACAGGGGTCCGGGGGGAGCTGTTTTTT.

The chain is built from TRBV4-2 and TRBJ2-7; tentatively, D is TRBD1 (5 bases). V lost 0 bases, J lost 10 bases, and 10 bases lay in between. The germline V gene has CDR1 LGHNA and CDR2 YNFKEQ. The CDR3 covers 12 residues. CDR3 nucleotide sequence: TGTGCCAGCAGCCAAGAGGGGCTCCGCCAGTACTTC. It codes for CASSQEGLRQYF.

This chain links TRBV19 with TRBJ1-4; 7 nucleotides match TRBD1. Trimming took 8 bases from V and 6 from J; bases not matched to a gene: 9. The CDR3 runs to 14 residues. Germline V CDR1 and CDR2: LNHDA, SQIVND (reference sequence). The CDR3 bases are TGTGCCAGTTCTGAACAGGGGATGTATGAAAAACTGTTTTTT. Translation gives CASSEQGMYEKLFF.

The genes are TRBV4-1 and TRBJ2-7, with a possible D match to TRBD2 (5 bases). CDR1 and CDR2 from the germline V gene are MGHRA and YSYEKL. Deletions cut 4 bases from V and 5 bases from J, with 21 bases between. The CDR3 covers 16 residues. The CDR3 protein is CASSPNPGTGSHEQYF. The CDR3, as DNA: TGCGCCAGCAGCCCTAACCCGGGCACGGGGTCCCACGAGCAGTACTTC.

The CDR3 region is CASRESGGKQETQYF. The DNA of the CDR3 is TGTGCCAGCAGGGAAAGCGGGGGTAAACAAGAGACCCAGTACTTC. The chain carries TRBV6-5 and TRBJ2-5, with 8 bases matching TRBD2. Germline V lookup: CDR1 MNHEY, CDR2 SVGAGI. The CDR3 consists of 15 residues. J gave up 2 bases and V 6 bases, and 8 bases lay outside the gene matches.

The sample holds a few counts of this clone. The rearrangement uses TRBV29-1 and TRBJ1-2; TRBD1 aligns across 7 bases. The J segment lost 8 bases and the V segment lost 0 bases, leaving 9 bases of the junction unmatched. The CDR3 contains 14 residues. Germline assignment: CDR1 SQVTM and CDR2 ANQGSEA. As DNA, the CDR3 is TGCAGCGTTGAAGAAAACCGGGACAGAAGCGGCTACACCTTC. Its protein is CSVEENRDRSGYTF.